This TCR beta chain comes out of a study of preoperative IRX-2 immunotherapy in early breast cancer (dated by TCRdb to between 2018 and 2021). The method was the immunoSEQ multiplex PCR assay. TCRdb carries this immuneACCESS record with in-frame sequences only. Its versions omit some clonotypes, under half of them owing to an unresolved V gene in the studies checked, with the rest unexplained. This sample holds 25,000 to 30,000 clones; around 90% were observed only once. The ten largest clones capture approximately 9% of the sample. Explained via the paper, the treatment or condition label denotes: preoperative locoregional IRX-2 cytokine immunotherapy. The samples were obtained from a phase Ib study that tested preoperative, locoregional IRX-2 cytokine immunotherapy designed to prime immune responses. Donors were patients with early-stage breast cancer who received IRX-2 before surgery. Of note for this clone: No antigen is known for it. Base-call qualities are not available, and no considerably larger clone is one nucleotide away.

CDR1 and CDR2 (KGHSH, LQKENI) derive from the germline V gene. V is cut back by 2 bases and J by 7 bases, with 9 bases in the junction unmatched. The CDR3 has 15 amino acids, counting the end cysteine and phenylalanine. Only the CDR3 part of the read is kept: 45 bases, read in frame from the first base. The chain was built from TRBV18 and TRBJ2-5, with TRBD1 matching 8 junction bases. The sample was acquired from a patient treated with IRX-2 immunotherapy. The TCR sequence derives from a human donor with breast cancer. CDR3 sequence: CASSPEQGVGGTQYF. The nucleotide sequence is given as TGTGCCAGCTCACCAGAACAGGGGGTCGGTGGGACCCAGTACTTC.